The entry below gives a single T cell receptor beta chain sequence along with its context. Its cognate antigen is unknown. The entry originates in a study of a mutant IDH1 vaccine in newly diagnosed glioma. Study-level information: The study gave patients eight vaccinations in weeks 1, 3, 5, 7, 11, 15, 19, 23. Treated individuals were approximately 60% male and around 40% female, averaging roughly 40 years of age. Most had both radiotherapy and temozolomide beforehand; others had only one.

Regarding the study as a whole: Pseudoprogression apparently lacked any relation to changes in top peripheral T cell clonotypes.

Documented time point: week 5, during vaccination. Alongside topical imiquimod, each dose of vaccine comprised 300 ug of mutant IDH1 20-mer peptide. Some clones are missing from TCRdb's copy, which holds only in-frame ones; the method was immunoSEQ multiplex PCR. The top ten hold 12% of the sample, which has around 40,000 clones, about four fifths seen once. The CDR3 is made up of 14 amino acids. CDR1 is SQVTM, CDR2 ANQGSEA, per germline. V was shortened by 0 bases and J by 4 bases, with 11 bases between the two germline ends. The chain carries TRBV29-1 and TRBJ2-3, with a tentative D call TRBD1 (6 bases). The specimen was PBMCs, collected from a glioma patient whose treatment included an IDH1 peptide vaccine. This TCR came from a man over 45 with glioma. In nucleotides, the CDR3 is TGCAGCGTTGAAGAGGGGGCGTTGTCAGATACGCAGTATTTT. Its protein product is CSVEEGALSDTQYF.